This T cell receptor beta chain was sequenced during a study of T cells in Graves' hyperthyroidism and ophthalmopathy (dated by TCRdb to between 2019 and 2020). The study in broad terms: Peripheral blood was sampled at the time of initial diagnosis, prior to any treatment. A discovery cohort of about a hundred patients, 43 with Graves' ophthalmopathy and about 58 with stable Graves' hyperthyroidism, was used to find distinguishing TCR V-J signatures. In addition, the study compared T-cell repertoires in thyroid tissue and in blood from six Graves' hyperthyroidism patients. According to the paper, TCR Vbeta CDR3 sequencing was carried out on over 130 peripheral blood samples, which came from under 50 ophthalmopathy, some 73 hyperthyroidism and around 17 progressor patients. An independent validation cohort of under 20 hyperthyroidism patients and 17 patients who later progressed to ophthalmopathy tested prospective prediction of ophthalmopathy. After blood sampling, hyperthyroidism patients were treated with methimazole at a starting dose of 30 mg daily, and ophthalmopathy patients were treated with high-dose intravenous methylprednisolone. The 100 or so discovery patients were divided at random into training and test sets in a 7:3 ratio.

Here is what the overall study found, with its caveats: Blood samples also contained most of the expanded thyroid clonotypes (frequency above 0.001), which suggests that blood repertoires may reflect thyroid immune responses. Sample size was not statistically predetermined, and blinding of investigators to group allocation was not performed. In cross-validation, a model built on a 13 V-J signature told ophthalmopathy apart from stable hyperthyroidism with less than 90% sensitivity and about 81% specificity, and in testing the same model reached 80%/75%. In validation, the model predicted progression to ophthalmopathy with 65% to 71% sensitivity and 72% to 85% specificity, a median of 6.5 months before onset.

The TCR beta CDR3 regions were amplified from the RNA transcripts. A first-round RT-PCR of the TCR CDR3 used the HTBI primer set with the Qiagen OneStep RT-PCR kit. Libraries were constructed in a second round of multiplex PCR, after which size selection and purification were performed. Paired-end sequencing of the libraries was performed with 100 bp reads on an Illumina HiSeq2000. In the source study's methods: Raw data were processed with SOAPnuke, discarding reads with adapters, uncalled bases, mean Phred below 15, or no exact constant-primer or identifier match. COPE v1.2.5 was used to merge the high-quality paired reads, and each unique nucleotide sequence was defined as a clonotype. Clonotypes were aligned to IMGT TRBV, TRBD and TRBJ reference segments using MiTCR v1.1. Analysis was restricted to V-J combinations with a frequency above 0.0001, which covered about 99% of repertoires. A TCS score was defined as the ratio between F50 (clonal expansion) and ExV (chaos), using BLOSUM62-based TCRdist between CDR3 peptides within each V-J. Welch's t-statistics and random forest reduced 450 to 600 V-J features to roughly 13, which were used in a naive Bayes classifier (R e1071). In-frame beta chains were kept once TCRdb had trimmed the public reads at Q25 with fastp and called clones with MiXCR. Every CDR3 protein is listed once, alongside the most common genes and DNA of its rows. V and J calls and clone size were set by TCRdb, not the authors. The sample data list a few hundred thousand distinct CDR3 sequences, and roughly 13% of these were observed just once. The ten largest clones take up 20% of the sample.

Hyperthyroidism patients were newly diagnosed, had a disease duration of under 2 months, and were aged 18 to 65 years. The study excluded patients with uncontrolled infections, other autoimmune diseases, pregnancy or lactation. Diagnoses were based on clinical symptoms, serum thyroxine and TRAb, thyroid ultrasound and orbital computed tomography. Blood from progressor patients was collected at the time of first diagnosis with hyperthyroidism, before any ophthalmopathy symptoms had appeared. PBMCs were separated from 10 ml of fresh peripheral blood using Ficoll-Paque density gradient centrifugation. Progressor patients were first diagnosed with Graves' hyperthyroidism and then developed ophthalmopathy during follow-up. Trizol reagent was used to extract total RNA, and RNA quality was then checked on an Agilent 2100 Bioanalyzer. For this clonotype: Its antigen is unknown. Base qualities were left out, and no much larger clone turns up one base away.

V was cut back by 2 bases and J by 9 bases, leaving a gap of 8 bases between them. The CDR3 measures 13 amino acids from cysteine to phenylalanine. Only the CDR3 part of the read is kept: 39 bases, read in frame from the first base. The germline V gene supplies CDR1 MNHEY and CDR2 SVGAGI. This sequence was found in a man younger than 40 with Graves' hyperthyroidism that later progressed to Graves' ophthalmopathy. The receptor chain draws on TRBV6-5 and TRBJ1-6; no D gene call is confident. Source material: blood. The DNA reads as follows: TGTGCCAGCAGTTACGTCGGTGGTTCACCCCTCCACTTT. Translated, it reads CASSYVGGSPLHF.